Ten or more counts support the clone carrying this TCR beta chain. The cDNA came from 5'RACE with 10-nucleotide random UMIs. A single run covered 15-18 subjects with over 190 million TCR-beta sequences. Using its own MiXCR run on the 5' RACE reads, TCRdb lists one record per CDR3 protein. The data hold approximately 74,000 distinct CDR3 sequences, with about 9.4% observed a single time. These data come from a study of neurological immune-mediated disorders. The CDR3 extends over 13 amino acids. Germline V lookup: CDR1 MNHNY, CDR2 SVGAGI (reference sequence). Deletions cut 3 bases from V and 0 bases from J, with 4 bases between. The unsorted libraries originated from 2 million PBMCs kept at -80 C.

The clonotype originates from a man aged 45-60 years in good health. Specimen: PBMCs. The J gene is TRBJ2-3, the V gene TRBV6-6, with no clear D. The CDR3 loop is CASSYLSTDTQYF. CDR3 sequence (DNA): TGTGCCAGCAGTTATTTGAGCACAGATACGCAGTATTTT.